The source of this T cell receptor (beta chain) is a study of CD8 T cells in ankylosing spondylitis (dated by TCRdb to 2015 to 2018). Context from the whole study: The study profiled T cell receptor beta repertoires in healthy donors and ankylosing spondylitis patients to find disease-linked TCR variants. The whole study cohort included 95 to 130 healthy donors and 25 ankylosing spondylitis patients. Peripheral blood samples were taken, and synovial fluid was additionally collected from ankylosing spondylitis patients.

CDR1 and CDR2, per the germline V gene, are SGHRS and YFSETQ. V was cut back by 4 bases and J by 2 bases, leaving a gap of 10 bases between them. From the cysteine through the phenylalanine, the CDR3 covers 14 amino acids. CDR3 DNA is the only sequence kept; it has 42 bases, read in frame from the first base. The paper as a whole reports these results and caveats: The disease-linked clones showed a CD8+ phenotype and occurred at relatively low frequencies in peripheral blood. Some of the motif variants had been reported before in the synovial fluid and blood of reactive arthritis patients, a finding that suggests common disease-initiation mechanisms. A TCR beta motif made up of seven or eight highly homologous amino acid variants appeared to be characteristic of blood from ankylosing spondylitis patients. According to the report, matched synovial fluid samples from ankylosing spondylitis patients were significantly enriched for the disease-linked clones.

Points on this clonotype: Which antigen it targets is not known. Nothing much larger sits one base from this clone, and base qualities are not available.

Sequencing was carried out with an Illumina HiSeq 2500. Quantitative 5'-RACE with molecular barcodes was the method used to prepare the TCR beta libraries. In the paper's pipeline: A new computational method based on a probabilistic model of VDJ rearrangement was used to identify disease-linked TCR variants. TCRdb passed the public sequencing reads through fastp at Q25 and MiXCR, retaining productive beta sequences. CDR3 protein duplicates are merged, each entry listing the most common genes and DNA. The V and J calls, along with clone size, are taken from TCRdb and not from the paper's own processing. A total of more than 650,000 distinct CDR3 sequences appear in this sample, approximately 10% of them only once. The ten largest account for about 0.5% of the sample.

This clonotype originated in a male donor with ankylosing spondylitis. The sample comprised blood, either unsorted or a sorted T cell fraction (not recorded which). This chain is built from TRBV5-1 and TRBJ2-1, with the identity of the D gene unclear. The base sequence is TGCGCCAGCAGCACATTTCGTACCTACAATGAGCAGTTCTTC. Protein translation: CASSTFRTYNEQFF.